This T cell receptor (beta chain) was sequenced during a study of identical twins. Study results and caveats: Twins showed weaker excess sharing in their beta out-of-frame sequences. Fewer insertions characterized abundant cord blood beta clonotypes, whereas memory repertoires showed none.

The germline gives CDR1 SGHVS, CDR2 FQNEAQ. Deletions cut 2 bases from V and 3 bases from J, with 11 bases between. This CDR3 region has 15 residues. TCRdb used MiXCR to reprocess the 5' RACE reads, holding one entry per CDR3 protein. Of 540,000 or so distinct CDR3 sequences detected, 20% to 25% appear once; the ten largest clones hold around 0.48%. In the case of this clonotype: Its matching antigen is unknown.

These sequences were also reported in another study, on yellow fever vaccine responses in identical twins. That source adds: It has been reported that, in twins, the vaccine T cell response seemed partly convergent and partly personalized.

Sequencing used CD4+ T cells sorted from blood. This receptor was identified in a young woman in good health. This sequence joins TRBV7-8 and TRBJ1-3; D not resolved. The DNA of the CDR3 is TGTGCCAGCAGCTTATCTACCGACAATGGAAACACCATATATTTT. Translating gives CASSLSTDNGNTIYF.